This T cell receptor (beta chain) was retrieved from a study of blood T cell repertoires in COVID-19. Study-level background: Collection of acute and convalescent COVID-19 samples took place in the United States, Italy and Spain. The cDNA or gDNA used as material had been derived from T cells, B-cell-depleted T cells, or PBMCs.

Source study methods: Amplification with reference gene primers provided the estimates of nucleated cell counts. Repertoires were generated with immunoSEQ multiplex PCR, while TCRdb's copy carries only in-frame clones and drops some. That table furnishes V, J and clone size, whereas the DNA furnished D and trimming. This table holds 150,000 or so clones, just under 85% found once. Germline assignment: CDR1 SGHTA and CDR2 FQGNSA. This CDR3 is 14 amino acids long. V shed 4 bases and J 5 bases; nucleotides not matched to a gene: 6. This sequence originates from a woman aged 55-69 years with acute or convalescent COVID-19. Sequenced material: peripheral blood. The genes are TRBV7-2 and TRBJ2-5; 8 bases are shared with TRBD1. Here the CDR3 DNA reads TGTGCCAGCAGCTCCCCAGGGGGCAGGGAGACCCAGTACTTC. Translation: CASSSPGGRETQYF.